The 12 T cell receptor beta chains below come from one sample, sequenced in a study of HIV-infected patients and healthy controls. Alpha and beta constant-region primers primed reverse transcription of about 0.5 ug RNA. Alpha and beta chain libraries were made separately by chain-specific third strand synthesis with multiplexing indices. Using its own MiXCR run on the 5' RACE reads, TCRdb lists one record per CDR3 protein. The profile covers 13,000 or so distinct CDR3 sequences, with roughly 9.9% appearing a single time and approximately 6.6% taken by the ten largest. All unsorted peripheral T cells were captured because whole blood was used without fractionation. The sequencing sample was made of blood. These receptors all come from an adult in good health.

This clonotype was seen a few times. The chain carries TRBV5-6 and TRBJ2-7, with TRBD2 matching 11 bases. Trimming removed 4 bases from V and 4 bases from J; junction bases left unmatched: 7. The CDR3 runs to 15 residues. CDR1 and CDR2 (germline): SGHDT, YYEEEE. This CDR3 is CASSRLAGITYEQYF. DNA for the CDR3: TGTGCCAGCAGCCGACTAGCGGGAATTACTTACGAGCAGTACTTC. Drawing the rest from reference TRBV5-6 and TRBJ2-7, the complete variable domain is DAGVTQSPTHLIKTRGQQVTLRCSPKSGHDTVSWYQQALGQGPQFIFQYYEEEERQRGNFPDRFSGHQFPNYSSELNVNALLLGDSALYLCASSRLAGITYEQYFGPGTRLTVT.

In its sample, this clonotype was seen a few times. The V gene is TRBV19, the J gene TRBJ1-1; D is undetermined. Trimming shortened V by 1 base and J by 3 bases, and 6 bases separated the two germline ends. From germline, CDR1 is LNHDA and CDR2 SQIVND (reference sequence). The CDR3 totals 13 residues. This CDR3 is CASSIVADTEAFF. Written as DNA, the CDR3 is TGTGCCAGTAGTATAGTTGCCGACACTGAAGCTTTCTTT. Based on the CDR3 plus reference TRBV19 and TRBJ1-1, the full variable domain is DGGITQSPKYLFRKEGQNVTLSCEQNLNHDAMYWYRQDPGQGLRLIYYSQIVNDFQKGDIAEGYSVSREKKESFPLTVTSAQKNPTAFYLCASSIVADTEAFFGQGTRLTVV.

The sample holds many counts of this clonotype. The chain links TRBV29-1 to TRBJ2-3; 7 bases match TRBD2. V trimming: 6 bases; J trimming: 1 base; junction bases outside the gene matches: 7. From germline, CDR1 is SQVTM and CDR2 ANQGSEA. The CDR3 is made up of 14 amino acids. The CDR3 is CSVGRGRGTDTQYF. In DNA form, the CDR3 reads TGCAGCGTGGGCCGCGGGAGAGGCACAGATACGCAGTATTTT.

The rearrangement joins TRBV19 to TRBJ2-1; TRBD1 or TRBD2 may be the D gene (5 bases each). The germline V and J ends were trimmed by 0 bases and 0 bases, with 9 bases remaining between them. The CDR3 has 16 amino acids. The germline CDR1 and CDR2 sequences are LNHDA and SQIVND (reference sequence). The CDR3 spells CASSIEAGSSYNEQFF. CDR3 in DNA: TGTGCCAGTAGTATAGAGGCAGGGAGCTCCTACAATGAGCAGTTCTTC.

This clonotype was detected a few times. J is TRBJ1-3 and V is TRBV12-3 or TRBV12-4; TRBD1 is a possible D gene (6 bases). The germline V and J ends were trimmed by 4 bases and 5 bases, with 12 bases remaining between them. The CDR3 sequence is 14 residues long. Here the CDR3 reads CASSSRTERNTIYF. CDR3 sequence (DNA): TGTGCCAGCAGTTCCCGGACAGAGAGAAACACCATATATTTT.

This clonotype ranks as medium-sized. The CDR3 protein is CASSLSGGILSTDTQYF. In DNA, the CDR3 is TGTGCCAGCAGTTTGTCGGGGGGCATTCTTAGTACAGATACGCAGTATTTT. The chain joins TRBV27 to TRBJ2-3, with a possible D match to TRBD2 (7 bases). The germline V and J ends were trimmed by 3 bases and 3 bases, with 19 bases remaining between them. Germline values: CDR1 MNHEY, CDR2 SMNVEV (reference sequence). The CDR3 runs 17 residues.

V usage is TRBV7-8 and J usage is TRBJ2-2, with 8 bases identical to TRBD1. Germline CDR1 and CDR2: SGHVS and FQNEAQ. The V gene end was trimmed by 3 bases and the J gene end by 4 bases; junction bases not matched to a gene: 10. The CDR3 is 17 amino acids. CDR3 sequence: CASSFTDTTGATGELFF. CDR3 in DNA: TGTGCCAGCAGCTTCACAGACACGACAGGGGCCACCGGGGAGCTGTTTTTT.

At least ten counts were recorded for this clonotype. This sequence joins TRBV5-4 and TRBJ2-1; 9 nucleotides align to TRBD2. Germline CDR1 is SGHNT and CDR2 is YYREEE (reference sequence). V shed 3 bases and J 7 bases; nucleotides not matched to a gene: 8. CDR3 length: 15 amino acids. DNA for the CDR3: TGTGCCAGCAGCTCCCGGACTAGCGCCGAGAATGAGCAGTTCTTC. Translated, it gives CASSSRTSAENEQFF.

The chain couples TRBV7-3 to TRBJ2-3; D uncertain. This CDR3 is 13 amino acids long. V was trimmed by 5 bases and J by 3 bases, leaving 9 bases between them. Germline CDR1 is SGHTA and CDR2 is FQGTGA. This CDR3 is CASSPYLTDTQYF. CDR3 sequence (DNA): TGTGCCAGCAGCCCCTACCTAACAGATACGCAGTATTTT.

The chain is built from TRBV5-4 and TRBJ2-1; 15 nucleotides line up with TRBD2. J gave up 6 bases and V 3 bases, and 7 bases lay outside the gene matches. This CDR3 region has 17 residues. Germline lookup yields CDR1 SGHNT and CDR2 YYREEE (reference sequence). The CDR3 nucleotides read TGTGCCAGCAGCTCCGGGACTAGCGGGAGGAGGGCCAATGAGCAGTTCTTC. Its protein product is CASSSGTSGRRANEQFF.

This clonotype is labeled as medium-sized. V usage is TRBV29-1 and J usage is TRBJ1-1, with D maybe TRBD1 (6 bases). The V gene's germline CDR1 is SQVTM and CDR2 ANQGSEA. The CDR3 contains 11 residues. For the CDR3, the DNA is TGCAGTACAGGGCGTAACACTGAAGCTTTCTTT. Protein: CSTGRNTEAFF.

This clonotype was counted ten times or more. Written as DNA, the CDR3 is TGCGCCAGCAGCCAAGAACTCTACGAGGGGCCCCAGCATTTT. This codes for CASSQELYEGPQHF. V usage is TRBV4-3 and J usage is TRBJ1-5, with D uncertain. Germline assignment: CDR1 LGHNA and CDR2 YSLEER. This CDR3 has 14 amino acids. V shed 0 bases and J shed 9 bases, with 12 bases lying between them.